The sequence of this T cell receptor beta chain was determined in a study of blood T cell repertoires in COVID-19. Assay used: immunoSEQ multiplex PCR; TCRdb lists only in-frame clones, some missing. The sample holds approximately 350,000 clones, roughly nine tenths seen once. Germline V lookup: CDR1 SGHRS, CDR2 YFSETQ. The germline V and J ends were trimmed by 4 bases and 1 base, with 8 bases remaining between them. The CDR3 runs 13 residues. Sequenced sample: PBMCs or T cells enriched from blood (not recorded which). This chain joins TRBV5-1 and TRBJ1-1; D perhaps matches TRBD1 (6 bases). The source is a man younger than 30 who had recovered from COVID-19. CDR3 nucleotide sequence: TGCGCCAGCAGCAGGGGACAGAACACTGAAGCTTTCTTT. As protein: CASSRGQNTEAFF.